This T cell receptor (beta chain) originates from a study of T cell responses to AZD1222 COVID-19 vaccine. Overall study: Doses given second, at about 4 or about 12 weeks, were pooled. Points from the study as a whole: The study identified only five or six AZD1222 recipients as seropositive at baseline. Across the whole spike, CD4 TCRs peaked at regions 160-218 and 743-854. Compared with day 0, the breadth and depth of the Spike-specific TCR repertoire rose significantly after two doses of AZD1222.

Repertoires were generated with immunoSEQ multiplex PCR, while TCRdb's copy carries only in-frame clones and drops some. The sample shows about 140,000 clones, around 89% of them seen only once. V lost 5 bases, J lost 7 bases, and 15 bases lay in between. Per germline, CDR1 SEHNR and CDR2 FQNEAQ (reference sequence). The CDR3 covers 14 residues. To note about this clone: The antigen is unknown.

The rearrangement joins TRBV7-9 to TRBJ2-1, with a tentative D call TRBD1 (6 bases). The receptor was derived from an adult in good health. This material consisted of peripheral blood, taken on day 0 of AZD1222 vaccination. CDR3 nucleotides: TGTGCCAGCAGCCGGTTACAGGGTACGAATGAGCAGTTCTTC. Its protein is CASSRLQGTNEQFF.